The entry below describes one TCR beta chain. The antigen is unknown. This specimen belongs to a study of cytomegalovirus exposure and HLA in healthy donors. In the PCR, 60 Vbeta and 13 Jbeta primers were used. The table came from immunoSEQ multiplex PCR; TCRdb's copy has only in-frame clones and leaves some out. The table lists some 60,000 clones, approximately 89% of them singletons. The study's findings and limits: Later analysis indicated greater clonal expansion among HLA-associated TCR beta chains than among equally common other chains. In a later analysis, at a false discovery rate of 0.05, approximately 16,000 TCR beta sequences were associated with HLA alleles.

This sequence was found in a man between 18 and 29 years old in good health and CMV-seronegative. The sequenced material came from PBMCs.

CDR3 sequence reads: CASSLQVNQPQHF. The DNA of the CDR3 is TGTGCCAGCTCCCTCCAGGTCAATCAGCCCCAGCATTTT. This chain links TRBV18 with TRBJ1-5; D is unclear. V lost 6 bases and J lost 3, with 9 bases in between. The CDR3 covers 13 residues. The germline V gene encodes CDR1 KGHSH and CDR2 LQKENI. The entire variable domain, with the rest obtained from reference TRBV18 and TRBJ1-5, is as follows: NAGVMQNPRHLVRRRGQEARLRCSPMKGHSHVYWYRQLPEEGLKFMVYLQKENIIDESGMPKERFSAEFPKEGPSILRIQQVVRGDSAAYFCASSLQVNQPQHFGDGTRLSIL.